The 6 T cell receptor beta chains below all came from one sample that was sequenced in a study of T cell repertoires and HLA-DP antigens. The data were produced by immunoSEQ multiplex PCR, yet TCRdb's version contains in-frame clones alone and is incomplete. This table holds some 89,000 clones, approximately 89% found once. No antigen has been assigned to these receptors. Input material: CD4+ T cells from PBMCs. The receptor source for this set is a man over 45 in good health and CMV-seronegative.

The rearrangement uses TRBV28 and TRBJ2-7; no firm D call. The V gene lost 5 bases and the J gene lost 2 bases, with 16 bases spanning the gap. Germline lookup yields CDR1 MDHEN and CDR2 SYDVKM. The CDR3 is 15 residues long. CDR3 bases: TGTGCCAGCAGTCAACCCCACCGGGCGGCCTACGAGCAGTACTTC. Encoded protein: CASSQPHRAAYEQYF.

V gene TRBV18 combines with J gene TRBJ1-2; no definite D call. Looked up from germline, CDR1 is KGHSH and CDR2 is LQKENI. The CDR3 sequence is 13 residues long. V was clipped by 2 bases and J by 8 bases, with 12 bases between them. DNA for the CDR3: TGTGCCAGCTCACCAGCCGGGAGGGAGGGCTACACCTTC. Its translation is CASSPAGREGYTF.

The V and J genes are TRBV18 and TRBJ2-2, with 9 bases matching TRBD2. The CDR3 runs 16 residues. Germline V gives CDR1 KGHSH, CDR2 LQKENI. The junction had 6 bases not matched to a gene; V was cut back by 3 bases and J by 4 bases. In DNA, the CDR3 is TGTGCCAGCTCACCTTTAGCGGGAGAAGTCACCGGGGAGCTGTTTTTT. This gives the protein CASSPLAGEVTGELFF.

The rearrangement links TRBV11-2 to TRBJ2-2; TRBD1 is a possible D gene (6 bases). The CDR3 runs to 14 residues. The V end was cut by 4 bases, the J end by 7 bases, with 13 bases between. Germline V gives CDR1 SGHAT, CDR2 FQNNGV. CDR3 sequence reads: CASSSTGRGGELFF. The CDR3 coding sequence is TGTGCCAGCAGCTCAACAGGGAGAGGCGGGGAGCTGTTTTTT. The full variable domain, in which reference TRBV11-2 and TRBJ2-2 provide the parts outside the CDR3, is EAGVAQSPRYKIIEKRQSVAFWCNPISGHATLYWYQQILGQGPKLLIQFQNNGVVDDSQLPKDRFSAERLKGVDSTLKIQPAKLEDSAVYLCASSSTGRGGELFFGEGSRLTVL.

The V gene is TRBV9, the J gene TRBJ2-1, with D perhaps assigned TRBD1 or TRBD2 (6 bases each). CDR1 and CDR2 (germline): SGDLS, YYNGEE. V lost 3 bases and J lost 6, with 13 bases in between. This CDR3 region has 14 residues. The CDR3, as DNA: TGTGCCAGCAGCGGGGGGGCCGATTTCAATGAGCAGTTCTTC. Translated: CASSGGADFNEQFF.

The J gene is TRBJ2-3, the V gene TRBV6-5; TRBD2 is a possible D gene (6 bases). Germline values: CDR1 MNHEY, CDR2 SVGAGI. V lost 2 bases and J 0 bases, leaving 12 bases between the germline ends. The CDR3 has 16 amino acids. In DNA form, the CDR3 reads TGTGCCAGCAGTTACGTCTGGCGGGGAAGCACAGATACGCAGTATTTT. This gives the protein CASSYVWRGSTDTQYF.